These T cell receptor beta chains were read from a single sample in a study of preoperative IRX-2 immunotherapy in early breast cancer. The method was immunoSEQ multiplex PCR; TCRdb's version includes in-frame clones alone and lacks a portion of them. Of 40,000 to 45,000 clones detected, 60% to 80% appear once; the ten largest clones hold 1% to 1.5%. This material consisted of tumor tissue, taken after IRX-2 immunotherapy. These receptors were obtained from a human donor with breast cancer. The CDR3 runs from the conserved cysteine through the conserved F or W. The D gene is left open where the match is weak. Part of the rows lack a size; the others show once, few, many or a class for expanded clones.

len,j_gene,abundance,d_gene,v_gene,CDR3aa,CDR3nt
13,TRBJ2-7,.,TRBD1,TRBV7-1,CASSAGTGGDQYF,TGTGCCAGCAGCGCCGGGACAGGGGGCGACCAGTACTTC
13,TRBJ2-1,few,.,TRBV12-5,CASGQALANEQFF,TGTGCTAGTGGTCAAGCTCTGGCGAATGAGCAGTTCTTC
16,TRBJ1-3,few,.,TRBV6-8,CASSYSGGVSGNTIYF,TGTGCCAGCAGTTACTCTGGGGGTGTATCTGGAAACACCATATATTTT
14,TRBJ1-1,.,.,TRBV5-1,CASSLFAENTEAFF,TGCGCCAGCAGCTTGTTCGCAGAGAACACTGAAGCTTTCTTT
15,TRBJ2-1,once,TRBD2,TRBV11-3,CASSRGTSEYNEQFF,TGTGCCAGCAGCCGCGGGACTAGCGAATACAATGAGCAGTTCTTC
13,TRBJ2-5,.,.,TRBV7-1,CASSQETSLPQYF,TGTGCCAGCAGCCAAGAAACTAGCCTCCCCCAGTACTTC
18,TRBJ2-6,.,TRBD2,TRBV6-7,CASSLVRAGSSGANVLTF,TGTGCCAGCAGTTTGGTACGAGCGGGGAGCTCTGGGGCCAACGTCCTGACTTTC
12,TRBJ2-1,.,.,TRBV19,CASSEGRNEQFF,TGTGCCAGTAGTGAAGGGCGAAATGAGCAGTTCTTC
17,TRBJ2-1,.,.,TRBV2,CASTGRGGATGYNEQFF,TGTGCCAGCACCGGTCGAGGGGGAGCCACAGGGTACAATGAGCAGTTCTTC
14,TRBJ1-2,once,.,TRBV5-1,CASSPVTGNYGYTF,TGCGCCAGCAGCCCCGTGACGGGGAACTATGGCTACACCTTC
16,TRBJ2-7,.,.,TRBV5-1,CASSPDLGTSSYEQYF,TGCGCCAGCAGCCCGGACCTCGGGACTTCTTCCTACGAGCAGTACTTC
14,TRBJ2-7,.,.,TRBV6-8,CASSYATNSYEQYF,TGTGCCAGCAGTTACGCGACTAACTCCTACGAGCAGTACTTC
14,TRBJ2-2,.,TRBD2,TRBV6-8,CASSYLAGAGELFF,TGTGCCAGCAGTTACCTAGCGGGTGCCGGGGAGCTGTTTTTT
16,TRBJ1-2,.,.,TRBV4-1,CASSQESGGLNYGYTF,TGCGCCAGCAGCCAAGAATCCGGGGGCTTGAACTATGGCTACACCTTC
15,TRBJ1-2,.,.,TRBV1,CASSQPTSGTDGYTF,TGCGCCAGCAGCCAACCTACATCCGGGACGGATGGCTACACCTTC
16,TRBJ1-2,.,.,TRBV5-1,CASSLPSPSANYGYTF,TGCGCCAGCAGCTTGCCTTCGCCGTCGGCTAACTATGGCTACACCTTC
16,TRBJ1-4,few,.,TRBV11-3,CASSRTLLWEREKLFF,TGTGCCAGCAGCCGCACTTTACTTTGGGAGAGGGAAAAACTGTTTTTT
15,TRBJ1-1,.,.,TRBV22-1,CASSTHPRGLTEAFF,TGTGCCAGCAGCACGCACCCGAGGGGTCTCACTGAAGCTTTCTTT
14,TRBJ2-1,few,TRBD1,TRBV11-3,CASSFWDRWNEQFF,TGTGCCAGCAGCTTCTGGGACAGATGGAATGAGCAGTTCTTC
16,TRBJ2-7,.,.,TRBV19,CASSSRDPKDPYEQYF,TGTGCCAGTAGTTCCCGGGACCCAAAGGATCCCTACGAGCAGTACTTC
15,TRBJ2-2,.,TRBD2,TRBV9,CASSVPPGGTGELFF,TGTGCCAGCAGCGTCCCTCCGGGGGGTACCGGGGAGCTGTTTTTT
14,TRBJ2-1,.,.,TRBV5-1,CASRPGTNYNEQFF,TGCGCCAGCAGACCCGGGACCAACTACAATGAGCAGTTCTTC
15,TRBJ2-5,.,.,TRBV5-1,CASSFSPSLSETQYF,TGCGCCAGCAGCTTTAGTCCGTCCTTGTCAGAGACCCAGTACTTC
15,TRBJ1-4,.,.,TRBV10-3,CAISESGAGNEKLFF,TGTGCCATCAGTGAGTCAGGGGCAGGTAATGAAAAACTGTTTTTT
18,TRBJ1-1,.,.,TRBV5-1,CASSLGFLRVPMNTEAFF,TGCGCCAGCAGCTTGGGCTTCCTCAGGGTCCCTATGAACACTGAAGCTTTCTTT
13,TRBJ1-1,.,.,TRBV6-8,CASSGGILFEAFF,TGTGCCAGCAGTGGAGGGATCCTATTTGAAGCTTTCTTT
13,TRBJ2-1,.,TRBD2,TRBV18,CASSPRGRYEQFF,TGTGCCAGCTCACCACGCGGGAGATATGAGCAGTTCTTC
18,TRBJ2-3,few,TRBD1,TRBV6-8,CASSYATGAKASTDTQYF,TGTGCCAGCAGTTACGCCACAGGGGCAAAGGCTAGCACAGATACGCAGTATTTT
15,TRBJ1-2,few,TRBD1,TRBV6-8,CASRRTGGRGDGYTF,TGTGCCAGCCGACGAACAGGGGGCAGGGGAGATGGCTACACCTTC
15,TRBJ2-7,.,TRBD1,TRBV5-1,CASSLAGQGLYEQYF,TGCGCCAGCAGCTTGGCAGGACAGGGCCTCTACGAGCAGTACTTC
18,TRBJ2-5,.,TRBD1,TRBV30,CAWSVLGWGQGSRETQYF,TGTGCCTGGAGTGTACTGGGCTGGGGACAGGGAAGTAGGGAGACCCAGTACTTC
16,TRBJ2-7,once,TRBD2,TRBV6-8,CASSYTGTSGSYEQYF,TGTGCCAGCAGTTACACCGGGACTAGCGGGAGTTACGAGCAGTACTTC
17,TRBJ2-7,.,TRBD1,TRBV6-8,CAAARARGPASSYEQYF,TGTGCCGCGGCGAGGGCCAGGGGGCCGGCCAGCTCCTACGAGCAGTACTTC
13,TRBJ2-7,.,TRBD1,TRBV6-8,CASRRDSLYEQYF,TGTGCCAGCCGCCGGGACAGTCTGTACGAGCAGTACTTC
17,TRBJ1-5,.,.,TRBV1,CASSQDAGGWSNQPQHF,TGCGCCAGCAGCCAAGATGCGGGGGGTTGGAGCAATCAGCCCCAGCATTTT
14,TRBJ2-1,.,TRBD1,TRBV18,CASSLQTGVGEQFF,TGTGCCAGCTCACTACAGACAGGGGTTGGCGAGCAGTTCTTC
16,TRBJ1-1,few,TRBD1,TRBV4-1,CASSLRPGGENTEAFF,TGCGCCAGCAGCCTCCGCCCAGGGGGAGAGAACACTGAAGCTTTCTTT
14,TRBJ2-1,.,TRBD2,TRBV7-1,CASRRREGRDEQFF,TGTGCCAGCAGGAGGCGGGAGGGCCGGGATGAGCAGTTCTTC
14,TRBJ1-2,.,TRBD1,TRBV6-8,CASTRQGGKDGYTF,TGTGCCAGCACCAGACAGGGAGGGAAGGATGGCTACACCTTC
13,TRBJ1-3,.,.,TRBV7-8,CASSLVTGGTIYF,TGTGCCAGCAGCTTAGTAACCGGAGGCACCATATATTTT
16,TRBJ1-1,.,.,TRBV7-6,CASSGTGGQGSTEAFF,TGTGCCAGCAGCGGGACGGGGGGGCAGGGGAGCACTGAAGCTTTCTTT
16,TRBJ1-2,.,.,TRBV6-8,CASRPRRGGSPAGYTF,TGTGCCAGCAGACCCCGCCGGGGGGGTTCGCCGGCTGGCTACACCTTC
14,TRBJ1-6,.,TRBD1,TRBV5-1,CASRSGTGGFPLHF,TGCGCCAGCAGATCCGGGACAGGGGGCTTCCCCCTCCACTTT
15,TRBJ2-3,.,TRBD2,TRBV9,CASSVGRAWADTQYF,TGTGCCAGCAGCGTCGGGAGGGCCTGGGCAGATACGCAGTATTTT
13,TRBJ1-5,.,.,TRBV6-8,CAIGVLSNQPQHF,TGTGCCATAGGGGTACTTAGCAATCAGCCCCAGCATTTT
12,TRBJ1-2,.,.,TRBV14,CASSRGNYGYTF,TGTGCCAGCAGCCGGGGCAACTATGGTTACACCTTC
14,TRBJ1-5,few,TRBD1,TRBV6-8,CARGGQGQNQPQHF,TGTGCCAGGGGGGGACAGGGCCAAAATCAGCCCCAGCATTTT
20,TRBJ2-1,.,.,TRBV5-1,CASSLKNYNRANTVYNEQFF,TGCGCCAGCAGCTTGAAAAACTATAACAGGGCCAATACGGTATACAATGAGCAGTTCTTC
15,TRBJ2-3,.,.,TRBV4-1,CASSQEGHITDTQYF,TGCGCCAGCAGCCAAGAGGGACACATCACAGATACGCAGTATTTT
15,TRBJ1-3,.,.,TRBV6-8,CASSQGGTSGNTIYF,TGTGCCAGCAGTCAAGGGGGAACCTCTGGAAACACCATATATTTT
16,TRBJ2-1,once,.,TRBV18,CASSPRDTRSYNEQFF,TGTGCCAGCTCACCACGGGACACCCGATCCTACAATGAGCAGTTCTTC
16,TRBJ2-5,.,TRBD2,TRBV5-1,CASSLGTSGTRETQYF,TGCGCCAGCAGCTTGGGTACTAGCGGGACTCGAGAGACCCAGTACTTC
15,TRBJ1-1,few,.,TRBV18,CASSESAGPNTEAFF,TGTGCCAGCTCAGAAAGTGCAGGCCCCAACACTGAAGCTTTCTTT
18,TRBJ1-5,.,.,TRBV19,CASTTRMGTGLGDQPQHF,TGTGCCAGTACCACGAGAATGGGAACAGGGTTAGGGGATCAGCCCCAGCATTTT
15,TRBJ1-5,.,TRBD1,TRBV5-1,CASSLEGARNQPQHF,TGCGCCAGCAGCTTGGAGGGGGCGAGGAATCAGCCCCAGCATTTT
16,TRBJ1-2,once,TRBD1,TRBV19,CASRRTPGQGIYGYTF,TGTGCCAGTAGACGAACCCCGGGACAGGGGATTTATGGCTACACCTTC
12,TRBJ1-2,.,.,TRBV19,CASSIRRDGYTF,TGTGCCAGTAGTATCCGCAGGGATGGCTACACCTTC
14,TRBJ1-2,.,.,TRBV5-1,CASSLSSGEYGYTF,TGCGCCAGCAGCTTGAGTTCGGGGGAGTATGGCTACACCTTC
14,TRBJ2-3,.,.,TRBV5-1,CASSPTRIPDTQYF,TGCGCCAGCAGCCCTACACGGATTCCAGATACGCAGTATTTT